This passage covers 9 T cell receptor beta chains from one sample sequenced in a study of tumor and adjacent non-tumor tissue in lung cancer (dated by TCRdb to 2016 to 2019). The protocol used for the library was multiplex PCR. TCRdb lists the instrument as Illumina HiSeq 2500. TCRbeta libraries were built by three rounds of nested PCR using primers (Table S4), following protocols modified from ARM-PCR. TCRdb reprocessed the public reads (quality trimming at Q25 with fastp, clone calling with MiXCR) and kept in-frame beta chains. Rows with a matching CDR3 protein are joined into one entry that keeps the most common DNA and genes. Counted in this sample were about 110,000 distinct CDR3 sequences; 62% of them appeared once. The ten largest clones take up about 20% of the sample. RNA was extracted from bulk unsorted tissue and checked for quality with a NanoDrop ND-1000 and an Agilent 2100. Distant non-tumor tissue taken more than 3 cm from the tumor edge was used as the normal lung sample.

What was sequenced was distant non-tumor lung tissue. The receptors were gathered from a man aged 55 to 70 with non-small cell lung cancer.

The CDR3 DNA is TGTGTCGGCAGCCAAGCCTTTGGTTCTCTTGGCTACACCTTC. Its protein product is CVGSQAFGSLGYTF. V and J are TRBV4-2 and TRBJ1-2, with unresolved D. The CDR3 runs 14 residues. Germline CDR1 and CDR2: LGHNA and YNFKEQ.

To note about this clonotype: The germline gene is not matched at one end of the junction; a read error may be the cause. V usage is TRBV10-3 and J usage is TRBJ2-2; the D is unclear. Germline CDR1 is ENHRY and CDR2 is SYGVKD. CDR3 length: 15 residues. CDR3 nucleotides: TGTGCCATCAGACCCGACAATAGAGCCACCTGGGAGCTGTTTTTT. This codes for CAIRPDNRATWELFF.

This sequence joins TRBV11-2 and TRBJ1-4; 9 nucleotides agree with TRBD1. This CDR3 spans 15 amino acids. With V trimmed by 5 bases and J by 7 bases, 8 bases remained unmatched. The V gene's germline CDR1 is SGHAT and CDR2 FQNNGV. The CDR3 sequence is CASSPRRQGGEKLFF. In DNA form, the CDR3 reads TGTGCCAGCAGCCCCCGCAGACAGGGGGGTGAAAAACTGTTTTTT.

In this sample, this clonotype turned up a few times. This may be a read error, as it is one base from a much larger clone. The CDR3 DNA follows: TGCAGCGTCAGAGTGGGAAGGGAGACAGATACGCAGTATTTT. It translates to CSVRVGRETDTQYF. The chain is built from TRBV29-1 and TRBJ2-3; tentatively, D is TRBD2 (5 bases). Germline V gene sequence: CDR1 SQVTM, CDR2 ANQGSEA. Between the trimmed V and J ends, which lost 6 bases and 3 bases, there was a span of 16 bases. The CDR3 covers 14 residues.

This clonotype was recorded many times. The CDR3 DNA is TGTGCCAGCAGCGAGACAGGGGTTGAGCAGTACTTC. Translating gives CASSETGVEQYF. The V and J genes are TRBV6-5 and TRBJ2-7, with TRBD1 matching 8 bases. CDR1 MNHEY and CDR2 SVGAGI come from the germline V gene. The V and J ends lost 6 bases and 7 bases, in that order; junction bases with no gene match: 5. The CDR3 is made up of 12 amino acids.

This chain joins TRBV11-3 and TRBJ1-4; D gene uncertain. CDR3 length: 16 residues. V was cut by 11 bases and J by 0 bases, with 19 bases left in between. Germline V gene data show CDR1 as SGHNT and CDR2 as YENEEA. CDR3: CAGGLETTSTNEKLFF. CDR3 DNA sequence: TGTGCCGGCGGCTTAGAGACAACCTCAACTAATGAAAAACTGTTTTTT.

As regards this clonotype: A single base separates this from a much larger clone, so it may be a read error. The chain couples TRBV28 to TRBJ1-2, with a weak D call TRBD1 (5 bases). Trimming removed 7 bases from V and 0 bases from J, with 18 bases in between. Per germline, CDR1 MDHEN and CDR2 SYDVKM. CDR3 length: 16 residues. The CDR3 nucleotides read TGTGCCAGCAAACTAAGTGGAGTGACAGCTAACTATGGCTACACCTTC. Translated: CASKLSGVTANYGYTF.

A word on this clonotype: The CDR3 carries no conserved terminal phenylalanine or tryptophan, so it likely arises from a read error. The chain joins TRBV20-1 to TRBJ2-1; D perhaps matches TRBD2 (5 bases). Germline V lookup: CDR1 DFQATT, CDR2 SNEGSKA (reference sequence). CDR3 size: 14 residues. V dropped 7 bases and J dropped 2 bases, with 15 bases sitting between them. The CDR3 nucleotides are TGCAGTGTAGGTAGCGAGAGCCCCTACAATGAGCAGTTCCTC. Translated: CSVGSESPYNEQFL.

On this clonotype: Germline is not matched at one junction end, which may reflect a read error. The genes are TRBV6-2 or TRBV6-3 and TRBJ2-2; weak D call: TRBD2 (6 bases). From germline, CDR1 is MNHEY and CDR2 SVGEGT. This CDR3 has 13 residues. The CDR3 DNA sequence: TGTGTCAGCAGTTACCTAGAAGTCGGGGGGCTGTTTTTT. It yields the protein CVSSYLEVGGLFF.